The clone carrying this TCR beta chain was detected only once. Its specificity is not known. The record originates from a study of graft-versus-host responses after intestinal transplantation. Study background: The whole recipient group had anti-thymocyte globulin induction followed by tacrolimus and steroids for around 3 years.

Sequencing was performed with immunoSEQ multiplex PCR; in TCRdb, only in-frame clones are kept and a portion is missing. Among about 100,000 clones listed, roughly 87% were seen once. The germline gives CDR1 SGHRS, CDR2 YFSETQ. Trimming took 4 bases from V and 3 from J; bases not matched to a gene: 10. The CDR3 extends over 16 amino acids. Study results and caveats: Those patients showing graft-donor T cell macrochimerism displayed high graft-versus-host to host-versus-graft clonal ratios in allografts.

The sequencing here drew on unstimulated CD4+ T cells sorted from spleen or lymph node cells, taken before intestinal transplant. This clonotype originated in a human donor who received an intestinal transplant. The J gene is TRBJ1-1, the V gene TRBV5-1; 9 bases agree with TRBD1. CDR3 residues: CASSTTGTGLDTEAFF. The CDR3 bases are TGCGCCAGCAGCACTACCGGGACAGGGTTAGACACTGAAGCTTTCTTT.